The 21 T cell receptor beta chains below all came from one sample that was sequenced in a study of blood T cell repertoires in COVID-19. TCRdb's copy holds only in-frame clones and misses some; the assay was immunoSEQ multiplex PCR. The sample consists of approximately 140,000 clones, around 80% of them appearing once. Sequences were obtained from peripheral blood. The receptors originated from a man aged 50 or older with acute or convalescent COVID-19.

This chain joins TRBV6-5 and TRBJ1-5; D is unclear. The CDR3 spans 13 residues. The V gene's germline CDR1 is MNHEY and CDR2 SVGAGI. Trimming pared 8 bases from V and 4 bases from J, leaving 12 bases between. DNA for the CDR3: TGTGCCAGCGTTGGAGGGAATAATCAGCCCCAGCATTTT. This encodes CASVGGNNQPQHF.

The gene calls are TRBV19 and TRBJ1-1; D is unresolved. Germline loops: CDR1 LNHDA, CDR2 SQIVND (reference sequence). The CDR3 covers 16 residues. V lost 6 bases to trimming and J lost 1 base, with 18 bases between them. CDR3 in amino acids: CASRTRGGTGNTEAFF. In DNA, the CDR3 is TGTGCCAGTAGAACCCGCGGAGGCACTGGGAACACTGAAGCTTTCTTT.

The V call is TRBV7-6, the J call TRBJ1-3, with 9 bases fitting TRBD1. The V and J ends lost 1 base and 8 bases, in that order; junction bases with no gene match: 6. Germline V CDR1 and CDR2: SGHVS, FNYEAQ. The CDR3 length is 15 residues. Here the CDR3 DNA reads TGTGCCAGCAGCTTAGGCTCGGGACAGGGACACACCATATATTTT. As protein: CASSLGSGQGHTIYF.

The chain carries TRBV5-1 and TRBJ2-3; the match to TRBD1 covers 8 bases. This CDR3 region has 15 residues. Germline trimming cut 4 bases from V and 0 bases from J; bases unmatched to any gene: 4. Germline CDR1 is SGHRS and CDR2 is YFSETQ. The CDR3 reads CASSRRQGSTDTQYF. In nucleotides, the CDR3 is TGCGCCAGCAGCCGCCGACAGGGGAGCACAGATACGCAGTATTTT.

This chain joins TRBV9 and TRBJ1-4, with 8 bases identical to TRBD1. The germline CDR1 and CDR2 sequences are SGDLS and YYNGEE. V dropped 3 bases and J dropped 7; count of bases not matched to a gene: 5. The CDR3 is made up of 14 amino acids. CDR3 region: CASSADRGAEKLFF. CDR3 nucleotide sequence: TGTGCCAGCAGCGCAGACAGGGGCGCTGAAAAACTGTTTTTT.

J is TRBJ1-4 and V is TRBV7-6, with D possibly TRBD1 on 5 matching bases. Germline lookup yields CDR1 SGHVS and CDR2 FNYEAQ. The V gene lost 5 bases and the J gene lost 3 bases, with 16 bases spanning the gap. The CDR3 totals 16 residues. CDR3 amino acids: CASSPDPQAPNEKLFF. The CDR3 region has the DNA TGTGCCAGCAGCCCCGACCCACAGGCCCCTAATGAAAAACTGTTTTTT.

The V and J genes are TRBV5-4 and TRBJ2-7; a possible D gene is TRBD1 (6 bases). Germline loops: CDR1 SGHNT, CDR2 YYREEE (reference sequence). This CDR3 is built from 16 residues. The V end lost 0 bases, the J end lost 2 bases, and 15 bases lay between the germline ends. This CDR3 is CASSLASGAGAYEQYF. CDR3 sequence (DNA): TGTGCCAGCAGCTTGGCGTCAGGGGCAGGGGCCTACGAGCAGTACTTC. Looking up the rest from reference TRBV5-4 and TRBJ2-7 gives the full variable domain: ETGVTQSPTHLIKTRGQQVTLRCSSQSGHNTVSWYQQALGQGPQFIFQYYREEENGRGNFPPRFSGLQFPNYSSELNVNALELDDSALYLCASSLASGAGAYEQYFGPGTRLTVT.

The V and J genes are TRBV30 and TRBJ2-3, with 7 bases lining up with TRBD1. Germline V gives CDR1 GTSNPN, CDR2 SVGIG (reference sequence). CDR3 length: 16 residues. The V gene end was trimmed by 3 bases and the J gene end by 4 bases; junction bases not matched to a gene: 13. For the CDR3, the DNA is TGTGCCTGGAGGCCCCTGGATAATCAGGGGGCAGATACGCAGTATTTT. Translated: CAWRPLDNQGADTQYF.

The chain is built from TRBV4-1 and TRBJ1-5, with no clear D. V was clipped by 4 bases and J by 2 bases, with 15 bases between them. CDR3 length: 16 amino acids. CDR1 and CDR2 (germline): MGHRA, YSYEKL. CDR3 DNA sequence: TGCGCCAGCAGCCCCTCCGAGGCGAGGGGCAATCAGCCCCAGCATTTT. Protein product: CASSPSEARGNQPQHF.

The rearrangement joins TRBV12-3 or TRBV12-4 to TRBJ2-3; D is uncertain. The CDR3 extends over 12 amino acids. The ends were cut back, 3 bases at V and 2 bases at J, with 3 bases in the middle. The CDR3 region is CASSLYTDTQYF. The CDR3 DNA reads TGTGCCAGCAGTTTGTACACAGATACGCAGTATTTT.

The chain employs TRBV28 and TRBJ1-2; 8 positions match TRBD1. CDR1 and CDR2 (germline): MDHEN, SYDVKM. The V gene end was trimmed by 5 bases and the J gene end by 5 bases; junction bases not matched to a gene: 13. The CDR3 has 16 residues. CDR3 nucleotide sequence: TGTGCCAGCAGTCCTCAGACAGGGGCCTTATTGTATGGCTACACCTTC. It is translated as CASSPQTGALLYGYTF.

The V and J genes are TRBV2 and TRBJ2-5; the match to TRBD2 covers 14 bases. Germline V lookup: CDR1 SNHLY, CDR2 FYNNEI. V was clipped by 9 bases and J by 3 bases; unmatched bases: 12. The CDR3 contains 17 residues. The CDR3 region is CARTPTGLAGGKETQYF. CDR3 coding DNA: TGTGCCAGGACTCCGACCGGACTAGCGGGGGGAAAAGAGACCCAGTACTTC. The full variable domain, rest sourced from reference TRBV2 and TRBJ2-5, is EPEVTQTPSHQVTQMGQEVILRCVPISNHLYFYWYRQILGQKVEFLVSFYNNEISEKSEIFDDQFSVERPDGSNFTLKIRSTKLEDSAMYFCARTPTGLAGGKETQYFGPGTRLLVL.

The gene calls are TRBV11-2 and TRBJ2-7, with 9 bases fitting TRBD1. The CDR3 covers 14 residues. After removal of 6 bases from V and 6 bases from J, the junction contained 9 bases not matched to a gene. The V gene's germline CDR1 is SGHAT and CDR2 FQNNGV. The CDR3 bases are TGTGCCAGCAGGACCACAGGGGGCCCCTCCGAGCAGTACTTC. Translating gives CASRTTGGPSEQYF.

The chain uses TRBV5-1 and TRBJ2-3; D may be TRBD1 (6 bases). There are 13 residues in the CDR3. The germline CDR1 and CDR2 sequences are SGHRS and YFSETQ. V was clipped by 0 bases and J by 6 bases, with 8 bases between them. CDR3 DNA: TGCGCCAGCAGCTTGGTGGGGGCGGATACGCAGTATTTT. This sequence encodes CASSLVGADTQYF.

This chain links TRBV2 with TRBJ1-2; 10 positions match TRBD1. V dropped 7 bases and J dropped 2; count of bases not matched to a gene: 1. Germline V gene data show CDR1 as SNHLY and CDR2 as FYNNEI. The CDR3 loop spans 13 amino acids. DNA of the CDR3: TGTGCCAGCAAGGGACAGGGGAACTATGGCTACACCTTC. Its protein is CASKGQGNYGYTF.

V gene TRBV19 combines with J gene TRBJ1-3; D may be TRBD1 (6 bases). The CDR3 consists of 13 residues. V was shortened by 5 bases and J by 6 bases, with 11 bases between the two germline ends. Germline V gene lookup returns CDR1 LNHDA and CDR2 SQIVND (reference sequence). The CDR3 sequence is CASSATGQNTIYF. The CDR3 nucleotides are TGTGCCAGTAGTGCGACAGGACAAAACACCATATATTTT. Drawing the rest from reference TRBV19 and TRBJ1-3, the complete variable domain is DGGITQSPKYLFRKEGQNVTLSCEQNLNHDAMYWYRQDPGQGLRLIYYSQIVNDFQKGDIAEGYSVSREKKESFPLTVTSAQKNPTAFYLCASSATGQNTIYFGEGSWLTVV.

The V and J genes are TRBV4-2 and TRBJ1-6; unclear D gene. V was shortened by 1 base and J by 7 bases, with 5 bases between the two germline ends. Germline V gives CDR1 LGHNA, CDR2 YNFKEQ. The CDR3 loop spans 13 amino acids. The CDR3 bases are TGTGCCAGCAGCCAAGGGAGAAATTCACCCCTCCACTTT. Its protein is CASSQGRNSPLHF.

This clone came up a few times. The chain links TRBV5-6 to TRBJ2-7; D is unresolved. There are 11 residues in the CDR3. The V gene lost 2 bases and the J gene lost 3 bases, with 3 bases spanning the gap. The germline V gene encodes CDR1 SGHDT and CDR2 YYEEEE. CDR3 in DNA: TGTGCCAGCAGCTTTAACTACGAGCAGTACTTC. It codes for CASSFNYEQYF.

This clone was detected once. CDR3 residues: CASRGGVSGNTIYF. In DNA, the CDR3 is TGTGCCAGCCGGGGGGGTGTCTCTGGAAACACCATATATTTT. The chain is built from TRBV7-9 and TRBJ1-3, with TRBD1 as a possible D gene (5 bases). CDR1 and CDR2 from the germline V gene are SEHNR and FQNEAQ (reference sequence). This CDR3 is built from 14 residues. V lost 8 bases to trimming and J lost 0 bases, with 11 bases between them.

The chain joins TRBV30 to TRBJ2-1; D may be TRBD2 (6 bases). CDR3 length: 14 amino acids. Between the trimmed V and J ends, which lost 2 bases and 10 bases, there was a span of 18 bases. Germline V gene data show CDR1 as GTSNPN and CDR2 as SVGIG (reference sequence). The CDR3 DNA reads as TGTGCCTGGAGTTCCGTGGGGGGTGGTATCGAGCAGTTCTTC. Translated: CAWSSVGGGIEQFF.

CDR3: CSVEDRGDEAFF. In DNA, the CDR3 is TGCAGCGTTGAAGATCGGGGAGATGAAGCTTTCTTT. The chain is built from TRBV29-1 and TRBJ1-1; no definite D call. Deletions cut 0 bases from V and 7 bases from J, with 9 bases between. Per germline, CDR1 SQVTM and CDR2 ANQGSEA. This CDR3 is built from 12 residues.